This TCR beta chain was sequenced in a study of blood T cell repertoires in COVID-19. Study as a whole: COVID-19 samples, acute and convalescent, were from the United States, Italy and Spain. T cells, B-cell-depleted T cells, or PBMCs supplied cDNA or gDNA.

TCRdb's table, derived via immunoSEQ multiplex PCR, lists solely in-frame clones and lacks some. The sample has 150,000 to 200,000 clones, roughly 90% seen once; the top ten hold around 3%. This clone was seen a single time. The TCR comes from a man in his fifties or sixties with acute or convalescent COVID-19. The sequenced sample was peripheral blood.

CDR3 sequence reads: CASSTRTASGRDTQYF. The DNA for the CDR3 is TGTGCCAGCTCAACTAGGACGGCTAGCGGTAGGGATACGCAGTATTTT. The J gene is TRBJ2-3, the V gene TRBV18, with 7 bases identical to TRBD2. The V and J ends lost 5 bases and 6 bases, in that order; junction bases with no gene match: 14. Germline loops: CDR1 KGHSH, CDR2 LQKENI. The CDR3 length is 16 residues.